Listed below are T cell receptor beta chains from one sample, sequenced in a study of T-cell reconstitution after alpha-beta-depleted transplantation in children. TCRdb independently ran MiXCR on the PCR reads; one entry per CDR3 protein. Of about 230,000 distinct CDR3 sequences in the sample, more than 10% were seen once. Sequencing used PBMCs from the stem cell graft donor, obtained from the stem cell graft. The receptors were gathered from a human donor who donated a stem cell graft to a child with acute lymphoblastic leukemia. CDR3s include the opening cysteine and the closing phenylalanine or tryptophan. A D gene is named only where the DNA matches it firmly. Clone size, where shown, is once, few, many, or a class for clones that have expanded.

D	V	J	size	CDR3	DNA
.	TRBV12-3/TRBV12-4	TRBJ2-3	many	CASRTREETDTQYF	TGTGCCAGCAGGACCAGGGAGGAGACAGATACGCAGTATTTT
TRBD1	TRBV7-2	TRBJ2-3	many	CASSFDRVTDTQYF	TGTGCCAGCAGCTTTGACAGGGTCACAGATACGCAGTATTTT
TRBD1	TRBV9	TRBJ2-7	many	CASSLRTGTHEQYF	TGTGCCAGCAGCTTAAGGACAGGGACCCACGAGCAGTACTTC
.	TRBV4-1	TRBJ2-3	many	CASSQEIRQAGRVFDDTQYF	TGCGCCAGCAGCCAAGAAATTCGTCAGGCGGGGCGGGTATTTGATGATACGCAGTATTTT
TRBD1	TRBV5-5	TRBJ2-7	many	CASSLSTGAYEQYF	TGTGCCAGCAGCTTGTCGACAGGGGCCTACGAGCAGTACTTC
TRBD2	TRBV27	TRBJ2-7	many	CASRYRASGNREQYF	TGTGCCAGCAGATATAGGGCTAGCGGGAACCGCGAGCAGTACTTC
.	TRBV20-1	TRBJ2-1	many	CSARDRLREQFF	TGCAGTGCTAGAGATCGGTTACGGGAGCAGTTCTTC
.	TRBV5-1	TRBJ2-7	many	CASGPRRGGLEQYF	TGCGCCAGCGGTCCCAGGAGAGGGGGGCTCGAGCAGTACTTC
TRBD2	TRBV20-1	TRBJ2-1	few	CSALAGPSYNEQFF	TGCAGTGCTTTAGCGGGACCCTCCTACAATGAGCAGTTCTTC
.	TRBV10-3	TRBJ2-3	many	CAISETRGGTQYF	TGTGCCATCAGTGAGACCAGGGGGGGTACGCAGTATTTT
TRBD2	TRBV6-5	TRBJ2-2	many	CASSMTSGGPIGELFF	TGTGCCAGCAGTATGACTAGCGGGGGCCCCATAGGGGAGCTGTTTTTT
.	TRBV6-1	TRBJ2-1	few	CASLDSGAAEGRKYNEQFF	TGTGCCAGCCTTGATAGTGGGGCAGCGGAAGGGAGGAAATACAATGAGCAGTTCTTC
.	TRBV4-3	TRBJ2-2	many	CASSQETLTGELFF	TGCGCCAGCAGCCAAGAAACACTGACCGGGGAGCTGTTTTTT
.	TRBV7-9	TRBJ2-7	.	CASSLAPSSYEQYF	TGTGCCAGCAGCTTAGCTCCATCCAGCTACGAGCAGTACTTC
.	TRBV15	TRBJ1-5	many	CATSRGSGGPVNQPQHF	TGTGCCACCAGCAGAGGTTCGGGGGGCCCCGTCAATCAGCCCCAGCATTTT
.	TRBV11-1	TRBJ1-6	many	CASSSHPGGQSSYNSPLHF	TGTGCCAGCAGCTCTCATCCGGGGGGCCAAAGCTCCTATAATTCACCCCTCCACTTT
.	TRBV29-1	TRBJ2-4	many	CSAQDSLSKNIQYF	TGCAGCGCCCAGGACAGCCTGTCCAAAAACATTCAGTACTTC
.	TRBV10-3	TRBJ1-5	many	CAISESANRQPQHF	TGTGCCATCAGTGAGTCGGCGAATAGGCAGCCCCAGCATTTT
TRBD1	TRBV7-9	TRBJ2-7	many	CASSQSGGDRDPYEQYF	TGTGCCAGCAGCCAATCCGGTGGGGACAGGGACCCCTACGAGCAGTACTTC
.	TRBV7-2	TRBJ1-6	.	CASSLGVIQGNNSPLHF	TGTGCCAGCAGCTTAGGGGTAATTCAGGGGAATAATTCACCCCTCCACTTT
TRBD1	TRBV29-1	TRBJ2-3	many	CSVGQTTDTQYF	TGCAGCGTGGGACAGACCACAGATACGCAGTATTTT
.	TRBV15	TRBJ2-3	.	CATSRVGAETGDTQYF	TGTGCCACCAGCAGAGTGGGGGCCGAAACTGGGGATACGCAGTATTTT
TRBD1	TRBV5-6	TRBJ1-1	many	CASSLVGRTGVGTEAFF	TGTGCCAGCAGCTTGGTTGGGCGGACAGGGGTAGGCACTGAAGCTTTCTTT
TRBD2	TRBV20-1	TRBJ2-4	.	CSVRSGGAAKNIQYF	TGCAGTGTCCGATCGGGGGGAGCGGCCAAAAACATTCAGTACTTC
TRBD1	TRBV7-6	TRBJ1-2	many	CASSPSPGQGPFYGYTF	TGTGCCAGCAGCCCAAGTCCCGGACAGGGGCCATTCTATGGCTACACCTTC
TRBD1	TRBV19	TRBJ2-7	.	CASSMEGTGDYEQYF	TGTGCCAGTAGTATGGAAGGGACAGGGGACTACGAGCAGTACTTC